This T cell receptor (beta chain) was sequenced in a study of blood T cell repertoires in COVID-19. Across the study: The study drew acute and convalescent COVID-19 samples from the United States, Italy and Spain.

This CDR3 region has 17 residues. Germline assignment: CDR1 LGHDT and CDR2 YNNKEL (reference sequence). With V trimmed by 0 bases and J by 8 bases, 11 bases remained unmatched. Repertoires were generated with immunoSEQ multiplex PCR, while TCRdb's copy carries only in-frame clones and drops some. Among about 270,000 clones listed, roughly 90% were seen once. This clonotype was obtained from a man in his fifties or sixties with acute or convalescent COVID-19. V and J are TRBV3-1 (or the pseudogene TRBV3-2) and TRBJ2-1; TRBD2 matches 9 bases. The material sequenced was peripheral blood. CDR3 sequence: CASSQDFGAGGFDEQFF. Here the CDR3 DNA reads TGTGCCAGCAGCCAAGATTTCGGAGCGGGGGGCTTCGATGAGCAGTTCTTC.